One sample yielded the 17 T cell receptor beta chains listed below, sequenced in a study of OX40 agonist ivuxolimab in advanced cancers. Clones were sequenced by immunoSEQ multiplex PCR, and TCRdb holds only the in-frame ones, with some missing. The sample includes roughly 70,000 clones, about 87% of them seen just once. Here the sequenced sample was CD4+ or CD8+ T cells sorted from blood, taken in a trial of the OX40 agonist ivuxolimab. Source of these receptors: an adult with an advanced solid tumor such as melanoma, head and neck, liver or kidney cancer.

The chain joins TRBV2 to TRBJ1-2; D unresolved. Per the germline V gene, CDR1 is SNHLY and CDR2 is FYNNEI. V was cut by 7 bases and J by 5 bases, with 14 bases left in between. The CDR3 consists of 13 residues. This CDR3 reads CASMEGAGYGYTF. The CDR3 DNA is TGTGCCAGCATGGAGGGTGCGGGGTATGGCTACACCTTC.

The chain recombines TRBV30 with TRBJ2-7; 9 bases map to TRBD1. The germline V gene has CDR1 GTSNPN and CDR2 SVGIG (reference sequence). CDR3 length: 13 residues. Trimming at V came to 3 bases and at J to 6 bases, leaving 6 bases not matched to a gene. CDR3 protein: CAWRGQGASEQYF. CDR3 DNA: TGTGCCTGGAGGGGACAGGGCGCGTCCGAGCAGTACTTC. Looking up the rest from reference TRBV30 and TRBJ2-7 gives the full variable domain: SQTIHQWPATLVQPVGSPLSLECTVEGTSNPNLYWYRQAAGRGLQLLFYSVGIGQISSEVPQNLSASRPQDRQFILSSKKLLLSDSGFYLCAWRGQGASEQYFGPGTRLTVT.

The J gene is TRBJ1-2, the V gene TRBV28; 7 nucleotides line up with TRBD1. Germline-derived CDR1 and CDR2 are MDHEN and SYDVKM. This CDR3 comprises 15 residues. The V gene end was trimmed by 6 bases and the J gene end by 3 bases; junction bases not matched to a gene: 10. The CDR3 DNA is TGTGCCAGCAGCAATCACAGGGGACGAGACTATGGCTACACCTTC. Amino acids: CASSNHRGRDYGYTF.

This rearrangement joins TRBV28 to TRBJ1-2; D might be TRBD1 (6 bases). The germline CDR1 and CDR2 sequences are MDHEN and SYDVKM. V was cut by 8 bases and J by 5 bases, with 9 bases left in between. The CDR3 consists of 11 residues. CDR3 protein: CASGGAYGYTF. CDR3 coding DNA: TGTGCCAGCGGGGGCGCTTATGGCTACACCTTC.

V and J are TRBV2 and TRBJ1-4, with D unclear. Germline V gives CDR1 SNHLY, CDR2 FYNNEI. The CDR3 sequence is 15 residues long. V was shortened by 4 bases and J by 5 bases, with 14 bases between the two germline ends. CDR3 sequence (DNA): TGTGCCAGCAGTGTCGAGGCGGGTTCCAATGAAAAACTGTTTTTT. It encodes CASSVEAGSNEKLFF.

The chain has TRBV29-1 and TRBJ2-3, with D hard to call. Germline V gene data show CDR1 as SQVTM and CDR2 as ANQGSEA. The CDR3 is 17 amino acids. V was cut by 3 bases and J by 2 bases, with 21 bases left in between. CDR3: CSVEIWFGGRNTDTQYF. The CDR3 bases are TGCAGCGTTGAGATTTGGTTTGGCGGTCGGAACACAGATACGCAGTATTTT.

This chain connects TRBV6-5 to TRBJ2-2; 9 bases line up with TRBD1. The CDR3 has 14 amino acids. V was clipped by 7 bases and J by 4 bases; unmatched bases: 4. CDR1 and CDR2 (germline): MNHEY, SVGAGI. The CDR3 loop is CASNGDRATGELFF. CDR3 DNA: TGTGCCAGCAACGGGGACAGGGCCACCGGGGAGCTGTTTTTT.

The chain carries TRBV28 and TRBJ2-1, with D unclear. In germline, CDR1 is MDHEN, CDR2 SYDVKM. There are 11 residues in the CDR3. The CDR3 spells CVTGRYNEQFF. DNA of the CDR3: TGTGTCACCGGGCGGTACAATGAGCAGTTCTTC.

This clone is a singleton in its sample. The V gene is TRBV7-3, the J gene TRBJ2-1; tentatively, D is TRBD2 (6 bases). V dropped 3 bases and J dropped 0 bases, with 12 bases sitting between them. The CDR3 has 16 amino acids. CDR1 is SGHTA and CDR2 is FQGTGA in the germline V gene. CDR3 sequence (DNA): TGTGCCAGCAGCTTCCTCGGGGGAGCCTCCTACAATGAGCAGTTCTTC. It specifies CASSFLGGASYNEQFF.

The gene calls are TRBV6-5 and TRBJ1-2; the D is unclear. The V gene's germline CDR1 is MNHEY and CDR2 SVGAGI. V was trimmed by 6 bases and J by 0 bases, leaving 11 bases between them. The CDR3 has 14 amino acids. The CDR3 is CASSTAKANYGYTF. Written as DNA, the CDR3 is TGTGCCAGCAGCACAGCCAAAGCTAACTATGGCTACACCTTC.

The chain has TRBV7-8 and TRBJ1-2, with D possibly being TRBD1 (5 bases). Trimming left V 5 bases short and J 4 bases short, with 17 bases between. The CDR3 spans 15 residues. Germline CDR1 is SGHVS and CDR2 is FQNEAQ. CDR3 nucleotides: TGTGCCAGCAGCGCCACCAGGGAGGCTTCCTATGGCTACACCTTC. It is translated as CASSATREASYGYTF.

This chain joins TRBV4-3 and TRBJ1-1; no clear D gene. Germline values: CDR1 LGHNA, CDR2 YSLEER. The CDR3 length is 15 residues. With 1 base removed from V and 3 bases from J, the gap between germline ends came to 12 bases. In DNA form, the CDR3 reads TGCGCCAGCAGCCAAGCCGGGAGGAGGGACACTGAAGCTTTCTTT. As protein: CASSQAGRRDTEAFF.

This chain links TRBV11-2 with TRBJ2-4, with D perhaps TRBD1 (5 bases). The CDR3 totals 16 residues. Trimming cost V 0 bases and J 4 bases, with 13 bases left between them. CDR1 is SGHAT, CDR2 FQNNGV, per germline. CDR3 bases: TGTGCCAGCAGCTTAGAAAGGGGCTGGATAAAAAACATTCAGTACTTC. Protein: CASSLERGWIKNIQYF.

This clone was found a few times. The V call is TRBV28, the J call TRBJ2-7; 9 positions match TRBD1. V trimming: 5 bases; J trimming: 5 bases; junction bases outside the gene matches: 7. Looked up from germline, CDR1 is MDHEN and CDR2 is SYDVKM. This CDR3 comprises 14 residues. CDR3 in amino acids: CASSGGQGIDEQYF. In DNA form, the CDR3 reads TGTGCCAGCAGTGGGGGACAGGGTATTGACGAGCAGTACTTC. Using reference TRBV28 and TRBJ2-7 for the parts outside the CDR3, the full variable domain is DVKVTQSSRYLVKRTGEKVFLECVQDMDHENMFWYRQDPGLGLRLIYFSYDVKMKEKGDIPEGYSVSREKKERFSLILESASTNQTSMYLCASSGGQGIDEQYFGPGTRLTVT.

The chain carries TRBV27 and TRBJ2-3; D is uncertain. Germline V gene sequence: CDR1 MNHEY, CDR2 SMNVEV (reference sequence). This CDR3 has 14 residues. Trimming cost V 3 bases and J 3 bases, with 10 bases left between them. The chain's CDR3 is CASSFSGGTDTQYF. Written as DNA, the CDR3 is TGTGCCAGCAGTTTCTCGGGTGGGACAGATACGCAGTATTTT.

The chain carries TRBV28 and TRBJ1-1, with TRBD1 matching over 9 bases. The CDR3 length is 16 residues. V was pared by 6 bases and J by 5 bases, with 13 bases of the junction left unmatched. Looked up from germline, CDR1 is MDHEN and CDR2 is SYDVKM. The CDR3 DNA reads as TGTGCCAGCAGAGATACAGGGGGCATTTCTCGGACTGAAGCTTTCTTT. As protein: CASRDTGGISRTEAFF.

The V gene is TRBV29-1, the J gene TRBJ1-1; D unclear. There are 13 residues in the CDR3. V was pared by 5 bases and J by 0 bases, with 10 bases between. CDR1 is SQVTM and CDR2 is ANQGSEA in the germline V gene. The CDR3 protein is CSVQRAVNTEAFF. In nucleotides, the CDR3 is TGCAGCGTTCAGCGGGCCGTGAACACTGAAGCTTTCTTT.